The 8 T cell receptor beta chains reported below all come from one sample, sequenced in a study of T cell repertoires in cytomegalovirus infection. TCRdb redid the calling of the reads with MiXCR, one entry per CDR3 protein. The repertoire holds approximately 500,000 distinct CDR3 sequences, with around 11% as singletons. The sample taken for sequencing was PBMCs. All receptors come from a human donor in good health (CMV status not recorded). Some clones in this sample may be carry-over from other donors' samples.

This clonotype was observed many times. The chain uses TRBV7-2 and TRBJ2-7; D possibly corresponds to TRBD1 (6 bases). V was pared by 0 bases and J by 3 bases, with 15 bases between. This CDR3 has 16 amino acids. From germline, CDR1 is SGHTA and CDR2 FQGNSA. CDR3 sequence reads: CASSLARTVEGYEQYF. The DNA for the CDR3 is TGTGCCAGCAGCTTAGCTCGGACAGTTGAGGGCTACGAGCAGTACTTC.

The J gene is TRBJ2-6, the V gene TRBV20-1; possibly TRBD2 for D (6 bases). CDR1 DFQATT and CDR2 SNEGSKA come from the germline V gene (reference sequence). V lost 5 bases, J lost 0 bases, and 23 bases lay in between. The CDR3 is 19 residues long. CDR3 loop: CSAAPARDWKYSGANVLTF. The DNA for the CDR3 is TGCAGTGCTGCCCCTGCCCGGGACTGGAAATACTCTGGGGCCAACGTCCTGACTTTC.

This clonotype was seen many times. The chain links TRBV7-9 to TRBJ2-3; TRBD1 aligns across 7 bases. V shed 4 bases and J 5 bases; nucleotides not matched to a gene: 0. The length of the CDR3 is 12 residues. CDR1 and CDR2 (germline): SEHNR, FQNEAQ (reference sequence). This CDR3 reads CASSWTGDTQYF. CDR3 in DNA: TGTGCCAGCAGCTGGACAGGAGATACGCAGTATTTT.

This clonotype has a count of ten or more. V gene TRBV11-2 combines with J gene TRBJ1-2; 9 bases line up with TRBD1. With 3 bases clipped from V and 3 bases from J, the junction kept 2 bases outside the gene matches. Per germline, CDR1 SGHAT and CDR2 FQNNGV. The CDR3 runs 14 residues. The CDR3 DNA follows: TGTGCCAGCAGCTTTGACAGGGGGGACTATGGCTACACCTTC. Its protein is CASSFDRGDYGYTF.

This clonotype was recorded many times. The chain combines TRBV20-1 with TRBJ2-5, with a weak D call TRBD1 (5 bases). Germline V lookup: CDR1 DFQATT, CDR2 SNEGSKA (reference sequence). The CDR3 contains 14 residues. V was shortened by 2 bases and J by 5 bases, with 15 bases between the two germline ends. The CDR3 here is CSARKVQGPETQYF. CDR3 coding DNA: TGCAGTGCTAGAAAGGTTCAGGGCCCGGAGACCCAGTACTTC.

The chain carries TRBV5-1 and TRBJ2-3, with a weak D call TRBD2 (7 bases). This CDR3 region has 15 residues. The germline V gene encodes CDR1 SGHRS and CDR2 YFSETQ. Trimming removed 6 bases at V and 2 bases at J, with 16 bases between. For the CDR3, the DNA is TGCGCCAGCATGGGGGCTAGCGGTAACACAGATACGCAGTATTTT. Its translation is CASMGASGNTDTQYF.

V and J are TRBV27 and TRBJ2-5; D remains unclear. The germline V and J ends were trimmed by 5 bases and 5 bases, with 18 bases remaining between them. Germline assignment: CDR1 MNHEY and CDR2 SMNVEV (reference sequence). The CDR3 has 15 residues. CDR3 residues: CASSAPGRAMETQYF. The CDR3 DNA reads TGTGCCAGCAGTGCCCCTGGCAGAGCCATGGAGACCCAGTACTTC.

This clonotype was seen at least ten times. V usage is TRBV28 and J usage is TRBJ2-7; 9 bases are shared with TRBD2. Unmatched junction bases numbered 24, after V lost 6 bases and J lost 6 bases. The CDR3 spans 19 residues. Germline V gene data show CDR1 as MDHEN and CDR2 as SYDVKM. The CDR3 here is CASRPLLFIAGAAGGEQYF. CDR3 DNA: TGTGCCAGCAGACCCCTCCTCTTTATAGCGGGAGCCGCAGGAGGCGAGCAGTACTTC.